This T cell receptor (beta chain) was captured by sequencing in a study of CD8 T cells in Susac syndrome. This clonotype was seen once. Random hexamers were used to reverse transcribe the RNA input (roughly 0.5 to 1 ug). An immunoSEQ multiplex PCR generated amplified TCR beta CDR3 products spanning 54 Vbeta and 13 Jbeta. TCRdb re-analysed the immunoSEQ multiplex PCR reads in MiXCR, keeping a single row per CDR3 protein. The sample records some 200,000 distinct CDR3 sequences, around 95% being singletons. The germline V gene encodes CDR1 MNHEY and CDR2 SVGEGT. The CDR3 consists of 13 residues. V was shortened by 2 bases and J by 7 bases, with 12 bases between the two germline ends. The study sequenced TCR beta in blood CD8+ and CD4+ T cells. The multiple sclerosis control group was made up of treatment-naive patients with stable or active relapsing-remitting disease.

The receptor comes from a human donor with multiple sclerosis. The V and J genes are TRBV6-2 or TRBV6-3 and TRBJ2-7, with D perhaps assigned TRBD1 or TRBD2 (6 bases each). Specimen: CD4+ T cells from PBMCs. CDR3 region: CASSYTGGGEQYF. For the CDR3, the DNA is TGTGCCAGCAGTTACACAGGAGGGGGAGAGCAGTACTTC.